One sample yielded the 13 T cell receptor beta chains listed below, sequenced in a study of liver allograft versus peripheral blood T cells. About the study: The authors compared T cell receptor repertoires in transplanted livers with those in the peripheral blood of recipients.

A single record per CDR3 protein comes from TCRdb applying MiXCR to the reads. The sample has 15,000 to 20,000 distinct CDR3 sequences, approximately 20% seen once. The receptors were sampled from a human patient who had a liver transplant. The graft donor may have contributed some T cells.

The gene calls are TRBV19 and TRBJ2-7, with D possibly matching TRBD1 (6 bases). CDR3 length: 15 amino acids. Trimming left V 5 bases short and J 0 bases short, with 14 bases between. From germline, CDR1 is LNHDA and CDR2 SQIVND (reference sequence). Here the CDR3 DNA reads TGTGCCAGTAGTCTACTAGGACAGAGCTCCTACGAGCAGTACTTC. This encodes CASSLLGQSSYEQYF.

The rearrangement uses TRBV5-4 and TRBJ1-2; D possibly corresponds to TRBD1 (6 bases). V was clipped by 0 bases and J by 5 bases, with 8 bases between them. The CDR3 loop spans 13 amino acids. Germline V gives CDR1 SGHNT, CDR2 YYREEE (reference sequence). CDR3 in DNA: TGTGCCAGCAGCTTGGGAGGGGGGTATGGCTACACCTTC. Protein product: CASSLGGGYGYTF.

In its sample, this clonotype ranks as medium-sized. The chain is built from TRBV18 and TRBJ2-2, with 7 positions matching TRBD1. CDR3 length: 16 residues. Germline V gene lookup returns CDR1 KGHSH and CDR2 LQKENI. After removal of 1 base from V and 4 bases from J, the junction contained 6 bases not matched to a gene. The chain's CDR3 is CASSPRQGRTTGELFF. CDR3 DNA sequence: TGTGCCAGCTCACCACGACAGGGACGCACCACCGGGGAGCTGTTTTTT.

The CDR3 coding sequence is TGTGCCAGCAGTTTACTCGGGAGCCCAACTAATGAAAAACTGTTTTTT. This encodes CASSLLGSPTNEKLFF. This chain uses TRBV28 with TRBJ1-4, with D unresolved. The V gene lost 2 bases and the J gene lost 0 bases, with 10 bases spanning the gap. There are 16 residues in the CDR3. Germline CDR1 reads MDHEN; CDR2 reads SYDVKM.

Ten or more counts support this clonotype. The chain carries TRBV5-6 and TRBJ1-1; unclear D gene. Trimming removed 4 bases at V and 2 bases at J, with 9 bases between. Looked up from germline, CDR1 is SGHDT and CDR2 is YYEEEE. The CDR3 sequence is 13 residues long. The CDR3 loop reads CASSQYFNTEAFF. In DNA form, the CDR3 reads TGTGCCAGCAGCCAGTACTTTAACACTGAAGCTTTCTTT.

The rearrangement joins TRBV7-9 to TRBJ2-2; TRBD2 matches 10 bases. This CDR3 contains 17 residues. Unmatched junction bases numbered 10, after V lost 5 bases and J lost 4 bases. CDR1 is SEHNR and CDR2 is FQNEAQ in the germline V gene (reference sequence). The CDR3 loop reads CASSLPSGGGVTGELFF. Written as DNA, the CDR3 is TGTGCCAGCAGCCTCCCGAGCGGGGGGGGTGTCACCGGGGAGCTGTTTTTT.

This clonotype was seen many times. The chain has TRBV27 and TRBJ1-1, with D uncertain. Germline lookup yields CDR1 MNHEY and CDR2 SMNVEV (reference sequence). The length of the CDR3 is 13 residues. V shed 2 bases and J shed 2 bases, with 6 bases lying between them. The DNA for the CDR3 is TGTGCCAGCAGTTTAGAGCCCAACACTGAAGCTTTCTTT. Translated: CASSLEPNTEAFF.

This clonotype was detected many times. V and J are TRBV18 and TRBJ2-7; D is perhaps TRBD1 (5 bases). The germline CDR1 and CDR2 sequences are KGHSH and LQKENI. CDR3 size: 13 residues. Trimming shortened V by 4 bases and J by 4 bases, and 11 bases separated the two germline ends. The CDR3 region has the DNA TGTGCCAGCTCACAACTCGACAGTTACGAGCAGTACTTC. Encoded protein: CASSQLDSYEQYF.

With regard to this clonotype: This likely traces to a read error, being one base from a far larger clone. The rearrangement links TRBV6-1 to TRBJ2-2; maybe TRBD1 (5 bases). Germline V gene sequence: CDR1 MNHNS, CDR2 SASEGT. The germline V and J ends were trimmed by 10 bases and 6 bases, with 15 bases remaining between them. This CDR3 is built from 13 residues. CDR3: CATEGALAGELFF. The CDR3 coding sequence is TGTGCCACTGAAGGGGCGCTGGCCGGGGAGCTGTTTTTT.

This clonotype counts as medium-sized. V gene TRBV7-2 combines with J gene TRBJ2-7, with D hard to call. Germline CDR1 is SGHTA and CDR2 is FQGNSA. This CDR3 is built from 14 residues. The ends were cut back, 2 bases at V and 7 bases at J, with 15 bases in the middle. CDR3 coding DNA: TGTGCCAGCAGCTTAAGTCGGCCCCAAGGGGAGCAGTACTTC. It codes for CASSLSRPQGEQYF.

The CDR3 DNA sequence: TGTGCCAGCAGCGTAGATGGGCAGGGGGCCTATACCGGGGAGCTGTTTTTT. It encodes CASSVDGQGAYTGELFF. The chain uses TRBV9 and TRBJ2-2, with 8 bases that match TRBD1. Germline trimming cut 0 bases from V and 5 bases from J; bases unmatched to any gene: 9. The CDR3 spans 17 residues. Germline-derived CDR1 and CDR2 are SGDLS and YYNGEE.

This clonotype occurred a few times. The chain links TRBV5-6 to TRBJ2-1; possible D gene TRBD2, 6 bases. V was pared by 0 bases and J by 3 bases, with 16 bases between. Looked up from germline, CDR1 is SGHDT and CDR2 is YYEEEE. CDR3 length: 17 residues. This chain's CDR3 is CASSLARLAADYNEQFF. The CDR3 DNA reads as TGTGCCAGCAGCTTGGCCCGTTTAGCGGCCGACTACAATGAGCAGTTCTTC.

This clonotype was observed many times. The J gene is TRBJ1-1, the V gene TRBV15; a weak D match, TRBD1 (6 bases). V was clipped by 3 bases and J by 7 bases, with 12 bases between them. This CDR3 is 13 amino acids long. The germline gives CDR1 LNHNV, CDR2 YYDKDF (reference sequence). The CDR3: CATSSRTAGEAFF. For the CDR3, the DNA is TGTGCCACCAGCAGTAGGACAGCCGGTGAAGCTTTCTTT. Together with reference TRBV15 and TRBJ1-1, the CDR3 gives the full variable domain: DAMVIQNPRYQVTQFGKPVTLSCSQTLNHNVMYWYQQKSSQAPKLLFHYYDKDFNNEADTPDNFQSRRPNTSFCFLDIRSPGLGDTAMYLCATSSRTAGEAFFGQGTRLTVV.